The source of this TCR beta chain is a study of siplizumab effects on memory and regulatory T cells. Study-wide results and caveats: It seemed that naive T cells were more diverse than memory cells and were major contributors to the alloresponse.

Assays captured approximately 10^5 TCR templates per sample. TCRdb's table, derived via immunoSEQ multiplex PCR, lists solely in-frame clones and lacks some. The repertoire holds about 100,000 clones, with 85% to 95% as singletons. As regards this clone: The antigen is unknown.

This CDR3 is built from 17 residues. Deletions cut 2 bases from V and 4 bases from J, with 21 bases between. Germline V lookup: CDR1 SGDLS, CDR2 YYNGEE. The material sequenced was Tregs sorted from blood. V and J are TRBV9 and TRBJ1-2, with no clear D. The receptor's source is a human donor in good health. This chain's CDR3 is CASSVRPIPVRFYGYTF. The CDR3 bases are TGTGCCAGCAGCGTTCGCCCAATACCCGTCCGCTTCTATGGCTACACCTTC. Full variable domain (outside the CDR3, taken from reference TRBV9 and TRBJ1-2): DSGVTQTPKHLITATGQRVTLRCSPRSGDLSVYWYQQSLDQGLQFLIQYYNGEERAKGNILERFSAQQFPDLHSELNLSSLELGDSALYFCASSVRPIPVRFYGYTFGSGTRLTVV.